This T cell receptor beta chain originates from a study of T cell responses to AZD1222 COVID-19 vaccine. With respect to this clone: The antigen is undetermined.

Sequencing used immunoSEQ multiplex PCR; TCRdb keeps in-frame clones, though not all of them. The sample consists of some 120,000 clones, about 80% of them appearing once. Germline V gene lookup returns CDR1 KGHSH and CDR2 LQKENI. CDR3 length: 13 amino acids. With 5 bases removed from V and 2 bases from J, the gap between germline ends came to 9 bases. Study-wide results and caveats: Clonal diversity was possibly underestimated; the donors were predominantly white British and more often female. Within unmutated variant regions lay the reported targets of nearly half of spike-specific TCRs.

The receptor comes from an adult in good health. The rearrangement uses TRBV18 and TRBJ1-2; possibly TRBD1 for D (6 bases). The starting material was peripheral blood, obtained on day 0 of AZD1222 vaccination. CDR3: CASSSGQNYGYTF. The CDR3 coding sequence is TGTGCCAGCTCATCGGGACAAAACTATGGCTACACCTTC.